This entry lists 17 T cell receptor beta chains sequenced from one sample in a study of beta chain features in type 1 diabetes. The isolated RNA, all of it, was reverse transcribed, so expressed TCRB transcripts were what got sequenced. Data came from immunoSEQ multiplex PCR; TCRdb stores just in-frame clones and leaves some out. The sample has fewer than 350,000 clones; under 8.5% are singletons. The sequenced sample was central memory CD4+ T cells from blood. The source is a woman younger than 35 in good health.

V is TRBV7-2 and J is TRBJ2-3; 8 bases are a match to TRBD2. V shed 5 bases and J 0 bases; nucleotides not matched to a gene: 13. CDR3 length equals 18 residues. Germline loops: CDR1 SGHTA, CDR2 FQGNSA. CDR3 loop: CASSRQWRGDTSTDTQYF. DNA for the CDR3: TGTGCCAGCAGCCGCCAATGGCGGGGGGATACTAGCACAGATACGCAGTATTTT.

This clone was recorded a few times. A read error is the likely source, as a far larger clone sits one nucleotide away. At the DNA level, this CDR3 is encoded by other sequences in the same sample as well. The rearrangement uses TRBV14 and TRBJ2-1; possibly TRBD2 for D (6 bases). The CDR3 consists of 17 residues. Germline lookup yields CDR1 SGHDN and CDR2 FVKESK. Trimming shortened V by 4 bases and J by 4 bases, and 20 bases separated the two germline ends. CDR3: CASSPRVRSGLYNEQFF. CDR3 nucleotide sequence: TGTGCCAGCAGCCCAAGGGTGCGGAGCGGGCTGTACAATGAGCAGTTCTTC.

V is TRBV4-2 and J is TRBJ2-7; tentatively, D is TRBD1 (5 bases). Per germline, CDR1 LGHNA and CDR2 YNFKEQ. The CDR3 has 16 residues. Trimming cost V 3 bases and J 4 bases, with 19 bases left between them. CDR3: CASSQLQGSPSYEQYF. The CDR3 coding sequence is TGTGCCAGCAGCCAGCTCCAGGGCTCCCCCTCATACGAGCAGTACTTC.

CDR3 residues: CAVGGDLQPQHF. In nucleotides, the CDR3 is TGTGCCGTCGGGGGGGATCTTCAGCCCCAGCATTTT. The rearrangement joins TRBV10-3 to TRBJ1-5; tentatively, D is TRBD1 (5 bases). Germline-derived CDR1 and CDR2 are ENHRY and SYGVKD. Trimming cost V 11 bases and J 6 bases, with 14 bases left between them. This CDR3 is 12 amino acids long.

This rearrangement joins TRBV7-2 to TRBJ2-7, with D unclear. CDR1 and CDR2 from the germline V gene are SGHTA and FQGNSA. V was trimmed by 5 bases and J by 0 bases, leaving 5 bases between them. The CDR3 covers 12 residues. The CDR3 protein is CASSRSSYEQYV. In DNA, the CDR3 is TGTGCCAGCAGCCGGAGCTCCTACGAGCAGTACGTC.

This clone was seen only a few times. The chain employs TRBV19 and TRBJ2-3; no firm D call. CDR1 is LNHDA and CDR2 is SQIVND in the germline V gene (reference sequence). The CDR3 extends over 15 amino acids. The V and J ends lost 3 bases and 0 bases respectively, with 10 bases between them. The CDR3 nucleotides read TGTGCCAGTAGTATCTTGGTCCAGAGCACAGATACGCAGTATTTT. Translated, it gives CASSILVQSTDTQYF.

This clone was found a few times. V and J are TRBV9 and TRBJ1-6; no definite D call. Germline assignment: CDR1 SGDLS and CDR2 YYNGEE. Trimming took off 7 bases at V and 6 bases at J, with 8 bases between the two ends. The CDR3 covers 12 residues. The CDR3 coding sequence is TGTGCCAGCGGCACACGTAATTCACCCCTCCACTTT. Amino acid sequence: CASGTRNSPLHF.

This clone has ten or more counts. V is TRBV9 and J is TRBJ2-1; the match to TRBD2 covers 10 bases. The CDR3 is 15 amino acids. V lost 3 bases to trimming and J lost 5 bases; unmatched junction nucleotides: 5. CDR1 and CDR2 (germline): SGDLS, YYNGEE. The CDR3: CASSATSGKNNEQFF. DNA of the CDR3: TGTGCCAGCAGCGCTACTAGCGGGAAAAACAATGAGCAGTTCTTC.

This clone showed up just a few times. The genes are TRBV4-1 and TRBJ1-2; 9 positions match TRBD1. This CDR3 is built from 16 residues. J was trimmed by 1 base and V by 1 base; bases with no gene match: 4. CDR1 is MGHRA and CDR2 is YSYEKL in the germline V gene. CDR3 protein: CASSQGDRARNYGYTF. Written as DNA, the CDR3 is TGCGCCAGCAGCCAAGGGGACAGGGCGCGTAACTATGGCTACACCTTC.

This clone has ten or more counts. The gene calls are TRBV28 and TRBJ2-7; TRBD2 agrees at 13 bases. The V and J ends lost 4 bases and 5 bases, in that order; junction bases with no gene match: 5. This CDR3 is built from 15 residues. In germline, CDR1 is MDHEN, CDR2 SYDVKM. Here the CDR3 DNA reads TGTGCCAGCAGTTACCCGGGACTAGCGGGACACGAGCAGTACTTC. It translates to CASSYPGLAGHEQYF.

This clone was found many times. The CDR3 nucleotides read TGTGCCATCAGTGGGCCAGGGCAGGATACGCAGTATTTT. It encodes CAISGPGQDTQYF. This sequence joins TRBV10-3 and TRBJ2-3; D possibly corresponds to TRBD1 (5 bases). The CDR3 has 13 amino acids. V gave up 4 bases and J gave up 6 bases, with 11 bases separating them. Germline V gene data show CDR1 as ENHRY and CDR2 as SYGVKD.

This clone turned up a few times. V is TRBV29-1 and J is TRBJ1-4; 7 nucleotides line up with TRBD1. CDR3 length equals 16 residues. The V and J ends lost 6 bases and 3 bases, in that order; junction bases with no gene match: 13. Looked up from germline, CDR1 is SQVTM and CDR2 is ANQGSEA. CDR3 residues: CSVRLVGQAPNEKLFF. CDR3 nucleotides: TGCAGCGTCCGGCTCGTCGGACAGGCGCCTAATGAAAAACTGTTTTTT.

This clone came up a few times. This sequence joins TRBV5-1 and TRBJ2-1; 9 positions agree with TRBD2. The trim removed 0 bases at V and 6 bases at J, leaving 4 bases unmatched. The V gene's germline CDR1 is SGHRS and CDR2 YFSETQ. The CDR3 runs to 15 residues. CDR3 sequence reads: CASSLALAGPNEQFF. For the CDR3, the DNA is TGCGCCAGCAGCTTGGCCCTAGCGGGGCCCAATGAGCAGTTCTTC.

The table lists this clone with a few counts. The J gene is TRBJ2-7, the V gene TRBV11-2; D not certain. Per the germline V gene, CDR1 is SGHAT and CDR2 is FQNNGV. Trimming took off 2 bases at V and 4 bases at J, with 6 bases between the two ends. This CDR3 comprises 12 residues. The chain's CDR3 is CASSLSEYEQYF. The CDR3 coding sequence is TGTGCCAGCAGCTTATCAGAGTACGAGCAGTACTTC. Based on the CDR3 plus reference TRBV11-2 and TRBJ2-7, the full variable domain is EAGVAQSPRYKIIEKRQSVAFWCNPISGHATLYWYQQILGQGPKLLIQFQNNGVVDDSQLPKDRFSAERLKGVDSTLKIQPAKLEDSAVYLCASSLSEYEQYFGPGTRLTVT.

The rearrangement uses TRBV5-4 and TRBJ2-3, with 11 bases that match TRBD2. The CDR3 loop spans 16 amino acids. After removal of 4 bases from V and 4 bases from J, the junction contained 8 bases not matched to a gene. Germline V gives CDR1 SGHNT, CDR2 YYREEE (reference sequence). The CDR3 reads CASSRLAGGRADTQYF. DNA of the CDR3: TGTGCCAGCAGCCGCCTAGCGGGGGGAAGGGCAGATACGCAGTATTTT.

The rearrangement uses TRBV4-3 and TRBJ1-3; D gene ambiguous. The CDR3 has 17 residues. V was cut by 2 bases and J by 0 bases, with 14 bases left in between. Germline CDR1 and CDR2: LGHNA and YSLEER. This chain's CDR3 is CASSQSTFRFSGNTIYF. The CDR3 bases are TGCGCCAGCAGCCAATCGACCTTTCGATTCTCTGGAAACACCATATATTTT.

This clone was seen a handful of times. V and J are TRBV7-2 and TRBJ2-5; D gene ambiguous. The CDR3 spans 13 residues. V was shortened by 2 bases and J by 13 bases, with 17 bases between the two germline ends. The germline V gene has CDR1 SGHTA and CDR2 FQGNSA. The CDR3 bases are TGTGCCAGCAGCTTAAGTCTAGTCTCGTCGAGGTACTTC. This sequence encodes CASSLSLVSSRYF.